Detailed here is one T cell receptor (beta chain). Its target is unknown. Time point defined: baseline pretreatment blood. Treatment defined: 15 Gy SBRT to primary tumor, nephrectomy 4 weeks later. Clear cell pathology was present in this patient's renal cell carcinoma. The junction had 4 bases not matched to a gene; V was cut back by 5 bases and J by 6 bases. Germline assignment: CDR1 LNHDA and CDR2 SQIVND (reference sequence). This CDR3 region has 14 residues. The data were produced by immunoSEQ multiplex PCR, yet TCRdb's version contains in-frame clones alone and is incomplete. This table holds 150,000 or so clones, roughly nine tenths found once. These data belong to a study of radiation and T cells in renal cell carcinoma. Study as a whole: Nephrectomy followed 15 Gy stereotactic body radiation by 4 weeks.

Study results and limitations: Baseline intratumoral clonotype presence is unknown without pretreatment biopsies. From baseline, blood top tumor clonotypes peaked at 2 weeks post-radiation.

V is TRBV19 and J is TRBJ1-6; TRBD1 aligns across 7 bases. This clonotype was obtained from a woman aged 70-85 years with renal cell carcinoma. Source: blood, taken from a patient whose treatment included radiotherapy and nephrectomy. Here the CDR3 reads CASSLRDSNSPLHF. DNA of the CDR3: TGTGCCAGTAGTCTACGGGACAGTAATTCACCCCTCCACTTT.